These 2 T cell receptor beta chains came from one sample sequenced in a study of blood T cells in healthy people across ages. The second PCR ran 7 to 11 cycles with a sample-barcoded 5' primer and J-beta primers. TCRdb ran MiXCR on the 5' RACE reads and lists one entry per CDR3 protein. This table has fewer than 2,000,000 distinct CDR3 sequences, 30% to 40% appearing once. The sequenced sample consisted of blood. These receptors came from a human donor in good health.

This clonotype was detected only a few times. The chain links TRBV4-3 to TRBJ2-3; D not resolved. Germline V lookup: CDR1 LGHNA, CDR2 YSLEER. Trimming stripped 2 bases from V and 0 bases from J, with 18 bases between. The length of the CDR3 is 18 residues. CDR3 sequence: CASSQKSPSTSSTDTQYF. CDR3 bases: TGCGCCAGCAGCCAAAAGTCCCCCAGCACTTCGAGCACAGATACGCAGTATTTT.

This clonotype appeared a few times. The chain uses TRBV4-3 and TRBJ2-6; the D gene is possibly TRBD2 (8 bases). Germline V CDR1 and CDR2: LGHNA, YSLEER. This CDR3 contains 20 residues. Trimming stripped 0 bases from V and 0 bases from J, with 18 bases between. The DNA of the CDR3 is TGCGCCAGCAGCCAAGATAGGGGGCTAGCGGGTGTCTCTGGGGCCAACGTCCTGACTTTC. It yields the protein CASSQDRGLAGVSGANVLTF.